The clone carrying this T cell receptor beta chain was seen a few times. Its antigen is not identified. RNA transcripts provided the source from which TCR beta CDR3 regions were amplified. HTBI primers were employed in a first-round RT-PCR of the TCR CDR3. One entry per CDR3 protein results from TCRdb running MiXCR on the multiplex PCR reads. The sample has approximately 360,000 distinct CDR3 sequences, about 15% seen once. These data come from a study of T cells in Graves' hyperthyroidism and ophthalmopathy. General study results and limits: Clonotypes that were expanded in thyroid above 0.001 mostly appeared in blood too.

Any patient presenting with uncontrolled infection, other autoimmune disease, pregnancy or lactation was left out. It was at first hyperthyroidism diagnosis, before any ophthalmopathy symptoms, that the blood sample was taken. This TCR was sampled from a woman under 30 with Graves' hyperthyroidism that later progressed to Graves' ophthalmopathy. Sequencing input: blood.

The CDR3 spells CASSLALLEGAFF. The CDR3 DNA sequence: TGTGCCAGCAGCTTAGCGTTGTTAGAGGGAGCTTTCTTT. This chain links TRBV7-9 with TRBJ1-1; unclear D gene. V was pared by 0 bases and J by 10 bases, with 12 bases between. Per the germline V gene, CDR1 is SEHNR and CDR2 is FQNEAQ (reference sequence). The CDR3 is 13 amino acids.